Listed below are T cell receptor beta chains from one sample, sequenced in a study of OX40 agonist ivuxolimab in advanced cancers. The assay was immunoSEQ multiplex PCR, and TCRdb's table has in-frame clones only and misses some. The table includes 60,000 to 65,000 clones, about 90% detected once. Sequences were derived from CD4+ or CD8+ T cells sorted from blood, sampled in a trial of the OX40 agonist ivuxolimab. Receptors were obtained from an adult with an advanced solid tumor such as melanoma, head and neck, liver or kidney cancer. CDR3s include the opening cysteine and the closing phenylalanine or tryptophan. Fields, in order: D gene, V gene, clone size, J gene, CDR3 DNA, CDR3 protein. D genes are given only for firm matches. The size of a clone is reported for some rows only, either as once, few or many, or as a class for expanded clones.

TRBD1,TRBV27,-,TRBJ1-2,TGTGCCAGCAGTTTAGCCCCCCGGACAGGGCTTAACTATGGCTACACCTTC,CASSLAPRTGLNYGYTF
TRBD2,TRBV28,-,TRBJ2-7,TGTGCCAGCAGTTCGGCGGGAGGGCCACACGAGCAGTACTTC,CASSSAGGPHEQYF
-,TRBV28,-,TRBJ2-1,TGTGCCAGCAGTTCGGGGGGCCGTCCCGCCTACAATGAGCAGTTCTTC,CASSSGGRPAYNEQFF
TRBD1,TRBV5-6,few,TRBJ1-2,TGTGCCAGCAGCTGGCCGGACAGGGGAGGATATGGCTACACCTTC,CASSWPDRGGYGYTF
TRBD2,TRBV2,-,TRBJ2-7,TGTGCCAGCAGTGAAGCCTGGCTAGCGGGAGGATCGGTTCGGGAGCAGTACTTC,CASSEAWLAGGSVREQYF
-,TRBV10-1,-,TRBJ1-5,TGCGCCAGCAGTGAGACAGTGAATCAGCCCCAGCATTTT,CASSETVNQPQHF
-,TRBV7-9,-,TRBJ2-7,TGTGCCAGCAGCTTAGCGCAGGTGGACTACGAGCAGTACTTC,CASSLAQVDYEQYF
-,TRBV4-1,-,TRBJ1-2,TGCGCCAGCAGCCAAGGAGCGACCGGGCCGGGGCCCCATGGCTACACCTTC,CASSQGATGPGPHGYTF
TRBD2,TRBV29-1,-,TRBJ2-1,TGCAGCGTTGAAGATTCGGGACTAGCGGGATCCTACAATGAGCAGTTCTTC,CSVEDSGLAGSYNEQFF
-,TRBV7-9,-,TRBJ1-1,TGTGCCAGCAGCTTACACGGGGGAGTGGGGACTGAAGCTTTCTTT,CASSLHGGVGTEAFF
-,TRBV11-3,once,TRBJ2-5,TGTGCCAGCAGCTTACGGGGTGGGGAGACCCAGTACTTC,CASSLRGGETQYF
TRBD2,TRBV10-3,-,TRBJ2-1,TGTGCCATCACGGGGACTAGCGGGAGAGATTCCTACAATGAGCAGTTCTTC,CAITGTSGRDSYNEQFF
TRBD2,TRBV7-7,-,TRBJ2-1,TGTGCTAGCAGCCCGGCCCTCGGCACTAGCGGGAGGCCCAACAATGAGCAGTTCTTC,CASSPALGTSGRPNNEQFF
-,TRBV2,-,TRBJ1-3,TGTGCCAGCAGGCTCGGCCGGCATGGCTCTGGAAACACCATATATTTT,CASRLGRHGSGNTIYF
-,TRBV30,-,TRBJ1-1,TGTGCCTGGAGTGTACTTATTGGTGGGGCTGAAGCTTTCTTT,CAWSVLIGGAEAFF
-,TRBV6-6,-,TRBJ2-4,TGTGCCAGCAGGTCACCGGAGGGATTGGCCAAAAACATTCAGTACTTC,CASRSPEGLAKNIQYF
TRBD1,TRBV5-6,-,TRBJ2-7,TGTGCCAGCAGCTTGAACCACCCGGGACAGTGGGCCTACGAGCAGTACTTC,CASSLNHPGQWAYEQYF
-,TRBV5-6,-,TRBJ1-1,TGTGCCAGCAGCCCGGGACTCTGGGGGAACACTGAAGCTTTCTTT,CASSPGLWGNTEAFF
-,TRBV5-1,once,TRBJ2-2,TGCGCCAGCAGGCTAGAGATCGGGGAGCTGTTTTTT,CASRLEIGELFF
TRBD1,TRBV18,-,TRBJ2-1,TGTGCCAGCTCACCATTTGAGGACAGGGGCTCCTACAATGAGCAGTTCTTC,CASSPFEDRGSYNEQFF
-,TRBV9,once,TRBJ1-1,TGTGCCAGCAGCCGGGGACCTGCGGGCACTGAAGCTTTCTTT,CASSRGPAGTEAFF
-,TRBV28,once,TRBJ2-7,TGTGCCAGCAGCTCGTTCGGGTTGGGGCAGTACTTC,CASSSFGLGQYF
-,TRBV28,-,TRBJ1-2,TGTGCCAGCAGACCAGGACAGATCCACTATGGCTACACCTTC,CASRPGQIHYGYTF
TRBD2,TRBV28,once,TRBJ2-1,TGTGCCAGCAGTGCCCCCGGGACTAGCCTTAATGAGCAGTTCTTC,CASSAPGTSLNEQFF
TRBD1,TRBV29-1,-,TRBJ2-5,TGCAGCGCTGAGACAGGGGGCGTGGAGACCCAGTACTTC,CSAETGGVETQYF
-,TRBV7-6,-,TRBJ2-3,TGTGCCAGCAGCTTAGGGAGGGGTCCATCTAGCACAGATACGCAGTATTTT,CASSLGRGPSSTDTQYF
TRBD2,TRBV11-3,-,TRBJ2-7,TGTGCCAGCAGCTTCCGGGCCTCTAGCGGCCTTCCCTACGAGCAGTACTTC,CASSFRASSGLPYEQYF
-,TRBV18,-,TRBJ2-6,TGTGCCAGCTCACCTCTTCAGGAGGGGGCCAACGTCCTGACTTTC,CASSPLQEGANVLTF
-,TRBV9,-,TRBJ2-3,TGTGCCAGCAGCCCTCGACAGTTTTCCGATACGCAGTATTTT,CASSPRQFSDTQYF
TRBD1,TRBV30,-,TRBJ1-5,TGTGCCTGGACGAGACAGGGTCAAGGGCCCCAGCATTTT,CAWTRQGQGPQHF
-,TRBV30,few,TRBJ1-5,TGTGCCTGGAGAGGGTCTACTCGGGGTCAGCCCCAGCATTTT,CAWRGSTRGQPQHF
-,TRBV5-6,-,TRBJ1-1,TGTGCCAGCAGGCCACAGGGTGTCACTGAAGCTTTCTTT,CASRPQGVTEAFF
-,TRBV28,once,TRBJ1-4,TGTGCCAGCAGTTCGCAAACCGCGTCAGGACGCCTTAATGAAAAACTGTTTTTT,CASSSQTASGRLNEKLFF
-,TRBV19,-,TRBJ2-7,TGTGCCAGTAGTATTGGGGTCTCCGTCGAGCAGTACTTC,CASSIGVSVEQYF
-,TRBV6-1,once,TRBJ1-1,TGTGCCAGCGGTGGGGGTACCGAAGCTTTCTTT,CASGGGTEAFF
-,TRBV19,-,TRBJ2-6,TGTGCCAGTAGTATATTTAGGGGGGGACGGAGCTCTGGGGCCAACGTCCTGACTTTC,CASSIFRGGRSSGANVLTF
-,TRBV7-8,once,TRBJ1-1,TGTGCCAGCAGCTTAATTCTTGCATCGGCTTTCTTT,CASSLILASAFF
-,TRBV28,-,TRBJ2-3,TGTGCCAGCAGTTTCCTTCCCGGCCGGGGCCGCTTGTCGACAGATACGCAGTATTTT,CASSFLPGRGRLSTDTQYF
-,TRBV28,-,TRBJ1-3,TGTGCCAGCCGACTACGGGGTTCTGGAAACACCATATATTTT,CASRLRGSGNTIYF
-,TRBV5-1,once,TRBJ2-3,TGCGCCAGCAGCTTGTGGGGGGCCCTCGCCACAGATACGCAGTATTTT,CASSLWGALATDTQYF
-,TRBV18,-,TRBJ1-2,TGTGCCAGCTCACCAGGGACACAGAACTATGGCTACACCTTC,CASSPGTQNYGYTF
TRBD2,TRBV27,few,TRBJ2-1,TGTGCCAGCAGTCACGGACTAGCGGGAGGATTCAATGAGCAGTTCTTC,CASSHGLAGGFNEQFF